Included here is one T cell receptor beta chain sequence, with context. Its cognate antigen is unknown. CDR3 length: 16 residues. J lost 7 bases, V lost 1 base, and 5 bases had no gene match. Germline assignment: CDR1 KGHSH and CDR2 LQKENI. The assay was immunoSEQ multiplex PCR, and TCRdb's table has in-frame clones only and misses some. The data hold roughly 2.1 million clones, with about 93% observed a single time. The data were obtained in a study of shared clonotypes between healthy human individuals. Study-level information: CD8 memory received one plate per donor, CD8 naive two, CD4 memory three and CD4 naive three.

Study-level results: Researchers sampled only blood; tissue repertoires likely differ.

CD45RO-negative cells were positively selected for CCR7, leaving out terminally differentiated effector memory CD45RA+ cells. There were only Caucasian adults among the donors, and all lived in Nashville, Tennessee. The sequencing sample was made of naive CD8+ T cells from PBMCs. The sequence came from a man younger than 35 in good health. Some clones in this sample may be carry-over from other donors' samples. V gene TRBV18 combines with J gene TRBJ2-1; 12 bases align to TRBD2. The CDR3 spells CASSPRTSGRLNEQFF. The CDR3 DNA reads TGTGCCAGCTCACCACGAACTAGCGGGAGGTTAAATGAGCAGTTCTTC.